Listed below are T cell receptor beta chains from one sample, sequenced in a study of post-analysis software for immune sequencing data. Via MiXCR, TCRdb re-called the PCR reads, giving one row per CDR3 protein. The sample consists of roughly 800,000 distinct CDR3 sequences, roughly 46% of them appearing once. Sequencing input: blood. The receptors shown here come from a girl aged 10 to 17 with multiple sclerosis. The CDR3 runs from the conserved cysteine through the conserved F or W. The D gene is left open where the match is weak. Only part of the rows carry a size: once, few, many, or a class if the clone is expanded.

J gene: TRBJ2-3; V gene: TRBV7-9; clone size: -; D gene: TRBD2; CDR3 DNA: TGTGCCAGCAGCTTCCTAACCGGGCTAGCGGAGACAGATACGCAGTATTTT; CDR3 protein: CASSFLTGLAETDTQYF
J gene: TRBJ1-5; V gene: TRBV7-2; clone size: -; D gene: -; CDR3 DNA: TGTGCCAGCAGCCCGGGGCAGAGGGTTGATCAGCCCCAGCATTTT; CDR3 protein: CASSPGQRVDQPQHF
J gene: TRBJ1-1; V gene: TRBV7-9; clone size: -; D gene: -; CDR3 DNA: TGTGCCAGCAGCTTAGGTTGGGGATATGAAGCTTTCTTT; CDR3 protein: CASSLGWGYEAFF
J gene: TRBJ2-4; V gene: TRBV12-3/TRBV12-4; clone size: few; D gene: -; CDR3 DNA: TGTGCCAGCAGTTTTTCCCTCCAAAGCATTCAGTACTTC; CDR3 protein: CASSFSLQSIQYF
J gene: TRBJ1-1; V gene: TRBV29-1; clone size: -; D gene: TRBD1; CDR3 DNA: TGCAGCGGCTTGACAGGGGGGAACACTGAAGCTTTCTTT; CDR3 protein: CSGLTGGNTEAFF
J gene: TRBJ2-2; V gene: TRBV6-7; clone size: -; D gene: -; CDR3 DNA: TGTGCCAGCAGTTCTAGGCTCAAAGTGCACACCGGGGAGCTGTTTTTT; CDR3 protein: CASSSRLKVHTGELFF
J gene: TRBJ2-7; V gene: TRBV20-1; clone size: -; D gene: TRBD2; CDR3 DNA: TGCAGTGCTAGAGCTGAGGCTAGCGGTAGCTCCGAGCAGTACTTC; CDR3 protein: CSARAEASGSSEQYF
J gene: TRBJ2-7; V gene: TRBV6-6; clone size: -; D gene: TRBD2; CDR3 DNA: TGTGCCAGCAGTTACCAGATAGGGAGGGGAGACTACGAGCAGTACTTC; CDR3 protein: CASSYQIGRGDYEQYF
J gene: TRBJ2-3; V gene: TRBV24-1; clone size: -; D gene: TRBD2; CDR3 DNA: TGTGCCACCAGTCTAGGACTAGCGGGAGTATCTAGCACAGATACGCAGTATTTT; CDR3 protein: CATSLGLAGVSSTDTQYF
J gene: TRBJ1-2; V gene: TRBV7-9; clone size: -; D gene: -; CDR3 DNA: TGTGCCAGCAAGGGGGATAACTATGGCTACACCTTC; CDR3 protein: CASKGDNYGYTF
J gene: TRBJ2-3; V gene: TRBV29-1; clone size: once; D gene: -; CDR3 DNA: TGCAGCGCCCCCCCCATGGTCCGCACAGATACGCGGTATTTT; CDR3 protein: CSAPPMVRTDTRYF
J gene: TRBJ2-7; V gene: TRBV4-3; clone size: few; D gene: -; CDR3 DNA: TGCGCCAGCAGCCAAGGTCTGACAGACTACGAGCAGTACTTC; CDR3 protein: CASSQGLTDYEQYF
J gene: TRBJ2-7; V gene: TRBV6-2/TRBV6-3; clone size: -; D gene: TRBD2; CDR3 DNA: TGTGCCAGCAGGACCGGACTAGGAGTCGAGCAGTACTTC; CDR3 protein: CASRTGLGVEQYF
J gene: TRBJ2-5; V gene: TRBV24-1; clone size: -; D gene: -; CDR3 DNA: TGTGCCACCAGTGAGACGGGGGTTTGGGAGACCCAGTACTTC; CDR3 protein: CATSETGVWETQYF
J gene: TRBJ2-7; V gene: TRBV13; clone size: -; D gene: -; CDR3 DNA: TGTGCCAGCAGCACCCTGGGCCGCCCTAGGTACTTC; CDR3 protein: CASSTLGRPRYF
J gene: TRBJ1-1; V gene: TRBV30; clone size: -; D gene: -; CDR3 DNA: TGTGCCTGGAGTGTAGGATCTGAAGCTTTCTTT; CDR3 protein: CAWSVGSEAFF
J gene: TRBJ2-7; V gene: TRBV7-9; clone size: few; D gene: TRBD2; CDR3 DNA: TGTGCCAGCAGCTTACTTCCCCTACTAGCGGGAGGGCCCCACGAGCAGTACTTC; CDR3 protein: CASSLLPLLAGGPHEQYF
J gene: TRBJ1-2; V gene: TRBV28; clone size: -; D gene: -; CDR3 DNA: TGTGCCGTCATCGAGGAGGGTGGGGCCTATGGCTACACCTTC; CDR3 protein: CAVIEEGGAYGYTF
J gene: TRBJ1-1; V gene: TRBV20-1; clone size: once; D gene: -; CDR3 DNA: TGCAGTGCTAGGTGGATCCGCAGCAACACTGAAGCTTTCTTT; CDR3 protein: CSARWIRSNTEAFF
J gene: TRBJ2-7; V gene: TRBV7-2; clone size: few; D gene: -; CDR3 DNA: TGTGCCAGCAGCTTAGGTACGGGTGTGGGCGAGCAGTACTTC; CDR3 protein: CASSLGTGVGEQYF
J gene: TRBJ2-7; V gene: TRBV4-1; clone size: -; D gene: -; CDR3 DNA: TGCGCCAGCAGCCTCAATTACGACGGAGGGAACGAGCAGTACTTC; CDR3 protein: CASSLNYDGGNEQYF
J gene: TRBJ1-2; V gene: TRBV3-1; clone size: -; D gene: -; CDR3 DNA: TGTGCCAGCAGCCAAACTCATCAGGGTGACGGCTACACCTTC; CDR3 protein: CASSQTHQGDGYTF
J gene: TRBJ2-7; V gene: TRBV5-1; clone size: -; D gene: TRBD2; CDR3 DNA: TGCGCCAGCAGCTTGGCTAGCGGGACCTACTACGAGCAGTACTTC; CDR3 protein: CASSLASGTYYEQYF
J gene: TRBJ2-1; V gene: TRBV7-2; clone size: -; D gene: -; CDR3 DNA: TGTGCCAGCAGCTTAAGGGGGGAGGGTTACAATGAGCAGTTCTTC; CDR3 protein: CASSLRGEGYNEQFF
J gene: TRBJ2-5; V gene: TRBV7-8; clone size: once; D gene: TRBD2; CDR3 DNA: TGTGCCAGCAGCTTAGAGGGCGCTAGCGGGAGGATGGGTGAGACCCAGTACTTC; CDR3 protein: CASSLEGASGRMGETQYF
J gene: TRBJ2-5; V gene: TRBV12-5; clone size: -; D gene: TRBD2; CDR3 DNA: TGTGCTAGTGGTTTGATCGCGGGGGGAGAGACCCAGTACTTC; CDR3 protein: CASGLIAGGETQYF
J gene: TRBJ2-7; V gene: TRBV28; clone size: -; D gene: -; CDR3 DNA: TGTGCCAGCAGTTACCGGGCCCAGGGGCTTTACGAGCAGTACTTC; CDR3 protein: CASSYRAQGLYEQYF
J gene: TRBJ2-3; V gene: TRBV7-2; clone size: many; D gene: TRBD2; CDR3 DNA: TGTGCCAGCAGCTTAGACTTAGCGGGATTATCAGATACGCAGTATTTT; CDR3 protein: CASSLDLAGLSDTQYF
J gene: TRBJ1-2; V gene: TRBV6-1; clone size: -; D gene: TRBD1; CDR3 DNA: TGTGCCAGCAATACCGGGACAGCTTTCTATGGCTACACCTTC; CDR3 protein: CASNTGTAFYGYTF
J gene: TRBJ2-6; V gene: TRBV6-1; clone size: -; D gene: -; CDR3 DNA: TGTGCCAGCAGTGAAGCGCTTGGGGCCAACGTCCTGACTTTC; CDR3 protein: CASSEALGANVLTF
J gene: TRBJ1-1; V gene: TRBV4-3; clone size: -; D gene: -; CDR3 DNA: TGCGCCAGCAGCCAAGACTTCCCGGCTGCGGGGAGCACTGAAGCTTTCTTT; CDR3 protein: CASSQDFPAAGSTEAFF
J gene: TRBJ1-2; V gene: TRBV3-1; clone size: -; D gene: -; CDR3 DNA: TGTGCCAGCAGCCATACAGGGTCTGACGGCTACACCTTC; CDR3 protein: CASSHTGSDGYTF
J gene: TRBJ1-2; V gene: TRBV19; clone size: many; D gene: TRBD1; CDR3 DNA: TGTGCCAGTAGTCCGGGACAGGAAAGCTATGGCTACACCTTC; CDR3 protein: CASSPGQESYGYTF
J gene: TRBJ2-1; V gene: TRBV20-1; clone size: -; D gene: -; CDR3 DNA: TGCAGTGCTAGGTGGTCCTCCTCCTACAATGAGCAGTTCTTC; CDR3 protein: CSARWSSSYNEQFF
J gene: TRBJ1-1; V gene: TRBV29-1; clone size: once; D gene: -; CDR3 DNA: TGCAGCGGTGGGGACCGCCTGAACACTGAAGCTTTCTTT; CDR3 protein: CSGGDRLNTEAFF
J gene: TRBJ2-5; V gene: TRBV20-1; clone size: -; D gene: TRBD2; CDR3 DNA: TGCAGTGCTAGGTCGGGAGGCCAAGAGACCCAGTACTTC; CDR3 protein: CSARSGGQETQYF
J gene: TRBJ2-3; V gene: TRBV7-9; clone size: -; D gene: TRBD2; CDR3 DNA: TGTGCCAGCAGCTCCGGGACTAGTTCCGTAGATACGCAGTATTTT; CDR3 protein: CASSSGTSSVDTQYF
J gene: TRBJ1-6; V gene: TRBV28; clone size: -; D gene: TRBD1; CDR3 DNA: TGTGCCAGCAGTCCTAGGGGGACAGGGGCGGGTAATTCACCCCTCCACTTT; CDR3 protein: CASSPRGTGAGNSPLHF
J gene: TRBJ2-7; V gene: TRBV3-1; clone size: few; D gene: TRBD2; CDR3 DNA: TGTGCCAGCAGCCAAGATTGGACTAGCGGCAGGGCCGAGCAGTACTTC; CDR3 protein: CASSQDWTSGRAEQYF
J gene: TRBJ2-1; V gene: TRBV27; clone size: -; D gene: TRBD2; CDR3 DNA: TGTGCCAGCAGTGTCGGGGGGACTAGGGTCCATGAGCAGTTCTTC; CDR3 protein: CASSVGGTRVHEQFF
J gene: TRBJ2-7; V gene: TRBV9; clone size: -; D gene: -; CDR3 DNA: TGTGCCAGCAGCGTAGTGGACGGGGACGAGCAGTACTTC; CDR3 protein: CASSVVDGDEQYF
J gene: TRBJ2-4; V gene: TRBV12-3/TRBV12-4; clone size: -; D gene: TRBD2; CDR3 DNA: TGTGCCAGCAGGAGATCGAGGACTAGCGGGAGTATAAAGATAGCCAAAAACATTCAGTACTTC; CDR3 protein: CASRRSRTSGSIKIAKNIQYF
J gene: TRBJ1-6; V gene: TRBV29-1; clone size: -; D gene: TRBD1; CDR3 DNA: TGCAGCATCACAAGTCTAGGGACAGAAGTTTATAATTCACCCCTCCACTTT; CDR3 protein: CSITSLGTEVYNSPLHF